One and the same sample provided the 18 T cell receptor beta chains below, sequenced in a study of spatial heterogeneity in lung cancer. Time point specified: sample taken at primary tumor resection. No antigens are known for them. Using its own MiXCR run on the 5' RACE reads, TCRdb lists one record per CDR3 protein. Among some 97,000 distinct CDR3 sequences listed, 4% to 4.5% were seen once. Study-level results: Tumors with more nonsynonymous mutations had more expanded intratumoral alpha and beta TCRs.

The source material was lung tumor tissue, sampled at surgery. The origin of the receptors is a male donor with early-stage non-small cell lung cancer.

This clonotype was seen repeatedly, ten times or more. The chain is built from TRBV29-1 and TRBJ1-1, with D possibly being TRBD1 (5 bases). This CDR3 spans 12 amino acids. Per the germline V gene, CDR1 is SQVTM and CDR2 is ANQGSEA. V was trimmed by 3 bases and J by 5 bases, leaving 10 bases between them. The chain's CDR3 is CSVDRDGTEAFF. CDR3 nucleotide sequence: TGCAGCGTTGACCGGGACGGAACTGAAGCTTTCTTT. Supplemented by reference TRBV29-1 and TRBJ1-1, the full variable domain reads SAVISQKPSRDICQRGTSLTIQCQVDSQVTMMFWYRQQPGQSLTLIATANQGSEATYESGFVIDKFPISRPNLTFSTLTVSNMSPEDSSIYLCSVDRDGTEAFFGQGTRLTVV.

This chain's CDR3 is CAWSPGTSNNEQFF. The CDR3 nucleotides are TGTGCCTGGAGTCCCGGGACTAGCAACAATGAGCAGTTCTTC. The genes are TRBV30 and TRBJ2-1; 9 bases line up with TRBD2. The CDR3 has 14 residues. With V trimmed by 2 bases and J by 5 bases, 4 bases remained unmatched. Germline loops: CDR1 GTSNPN, CDR2 SVGIG (reference sequence).

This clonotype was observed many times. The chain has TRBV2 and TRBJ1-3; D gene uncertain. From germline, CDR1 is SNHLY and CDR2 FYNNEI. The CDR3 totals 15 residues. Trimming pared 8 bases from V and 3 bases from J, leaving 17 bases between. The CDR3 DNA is TGTGCCAGCGGTACTGGGTTGGTGTTTGGAAACACCATATATTTT. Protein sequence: CASGTGLVFGNTIYF.

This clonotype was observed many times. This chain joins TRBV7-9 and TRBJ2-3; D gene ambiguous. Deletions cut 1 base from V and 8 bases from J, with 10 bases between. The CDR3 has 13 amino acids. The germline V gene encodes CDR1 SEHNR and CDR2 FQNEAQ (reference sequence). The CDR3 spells CASSLGAPGTQYF. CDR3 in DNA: TGTGCCAGCAGCTTAGGGGCCCCCGGTACGCAGTATTTT.

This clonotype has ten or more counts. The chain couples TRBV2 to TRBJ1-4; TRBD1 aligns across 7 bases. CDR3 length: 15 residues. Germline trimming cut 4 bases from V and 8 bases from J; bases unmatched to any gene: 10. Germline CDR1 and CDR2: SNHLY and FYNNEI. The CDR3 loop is CASSANGGQLEKLFF. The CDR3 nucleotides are TGTGCCAGCAGTGCCAACGGGGGACAGCTCGAAAAACTGTTTTTT.

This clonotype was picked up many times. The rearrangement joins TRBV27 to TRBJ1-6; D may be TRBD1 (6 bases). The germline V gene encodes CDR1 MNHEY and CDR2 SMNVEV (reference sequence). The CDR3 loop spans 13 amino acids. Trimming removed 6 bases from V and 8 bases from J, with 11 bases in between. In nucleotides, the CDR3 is TGTGCCAGCAGCCCAGGGGCTGATTCACCCCTCCACTTT. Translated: CASSPGADSPLHF.

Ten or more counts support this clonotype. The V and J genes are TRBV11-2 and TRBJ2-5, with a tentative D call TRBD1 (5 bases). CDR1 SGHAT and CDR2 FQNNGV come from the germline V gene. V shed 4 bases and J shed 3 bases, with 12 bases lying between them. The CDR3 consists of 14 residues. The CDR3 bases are TGTGCCAGCAGCTCAGTCCAGGGAAAAGAGACCCAGTACTTC. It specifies CASSSVQGKETQYF.

The DNA of the CDR3 is TGTGCCAGCAGTTACCCCCGGACAGGGATGCCTGAAGCTTTCTTT. Residues: CASSYPRTGMPEAFF. The chain joins TRBV6-2 or TRBV6-3 to TRBJ1-1; TRBD1 agrees at 8 bases. The CDR3 has 15 residues. The J segment lost 6 bases and the V segment lost 2 bases, leaving 8 bases of the junction unmatched. Per the germline V gene, CDR1 is MNHEY and CDR2 is SVGEGT.

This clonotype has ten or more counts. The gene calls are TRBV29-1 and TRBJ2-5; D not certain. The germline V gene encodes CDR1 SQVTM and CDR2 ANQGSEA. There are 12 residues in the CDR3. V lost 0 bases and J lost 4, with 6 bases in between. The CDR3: CSVEEVIETQYF. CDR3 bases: TGCAGCGTTGAAGAGGTGATAGAGACCCAGTACTTC.

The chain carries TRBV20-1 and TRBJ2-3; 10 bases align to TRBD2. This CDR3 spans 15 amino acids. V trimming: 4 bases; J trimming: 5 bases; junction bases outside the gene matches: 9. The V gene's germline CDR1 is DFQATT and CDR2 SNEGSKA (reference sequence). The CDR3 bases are TGCAGTGCTACCGGCCTAGCGGGAGTCGGAGATACGCAGTATTTT. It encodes CSATGLAGVGDTQYF.

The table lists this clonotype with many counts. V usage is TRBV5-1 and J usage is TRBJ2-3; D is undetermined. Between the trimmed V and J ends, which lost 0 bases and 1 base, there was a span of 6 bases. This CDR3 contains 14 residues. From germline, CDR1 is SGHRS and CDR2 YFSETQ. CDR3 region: CASSLVTGTDTQYF. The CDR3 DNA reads TGCGCCAGCAGCTTGGTTACAGGCACAGATACGCAGTATTTT.

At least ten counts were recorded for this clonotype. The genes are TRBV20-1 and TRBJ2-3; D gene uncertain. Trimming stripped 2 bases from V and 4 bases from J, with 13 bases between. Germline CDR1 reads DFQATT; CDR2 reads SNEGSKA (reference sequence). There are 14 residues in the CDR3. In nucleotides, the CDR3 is TGCAGTGCTAGAATTGAAGGTGGGGCAGATACGCAGTATTTT. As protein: CSARIEGGADTQYF.

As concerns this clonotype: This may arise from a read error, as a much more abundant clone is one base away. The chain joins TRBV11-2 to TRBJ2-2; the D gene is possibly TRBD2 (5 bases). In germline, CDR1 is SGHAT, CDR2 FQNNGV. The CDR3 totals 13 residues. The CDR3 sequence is CASRSGYTGDLFF. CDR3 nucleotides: TGTGCCAGCAGGAGTGGATACACCGGGGATCTGTTTTTT.

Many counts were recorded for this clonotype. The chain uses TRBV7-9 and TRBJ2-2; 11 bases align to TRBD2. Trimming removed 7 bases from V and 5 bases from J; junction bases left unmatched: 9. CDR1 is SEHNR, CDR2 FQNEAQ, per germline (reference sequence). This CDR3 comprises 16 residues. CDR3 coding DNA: TGTGCCAGCAACCCACTAGCGGGAGTCAAGACCGGGGAGCTGTTTTTT. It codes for CASNPLAGVKTGELFF.

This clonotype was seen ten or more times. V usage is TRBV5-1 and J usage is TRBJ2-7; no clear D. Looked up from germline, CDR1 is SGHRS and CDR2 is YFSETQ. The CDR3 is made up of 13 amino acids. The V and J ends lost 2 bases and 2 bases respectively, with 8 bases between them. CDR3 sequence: CASSFGITYEQYF. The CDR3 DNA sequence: TGCGCCAGCAGCTTCGGCATAACCTACGAGCAGTACTTC.

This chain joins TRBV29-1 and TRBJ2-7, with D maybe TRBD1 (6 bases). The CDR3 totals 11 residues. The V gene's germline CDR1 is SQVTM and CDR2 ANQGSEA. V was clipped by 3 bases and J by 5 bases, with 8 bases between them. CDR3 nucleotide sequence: TGCAGCGTTGACAGGGACAACGAGCAGTACTTC. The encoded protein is CSVDRDNEQYF.

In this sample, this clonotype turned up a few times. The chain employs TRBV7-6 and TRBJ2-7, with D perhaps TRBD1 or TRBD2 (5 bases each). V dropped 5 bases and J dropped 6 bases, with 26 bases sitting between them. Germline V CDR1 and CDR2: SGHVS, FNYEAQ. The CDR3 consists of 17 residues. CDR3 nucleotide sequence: TGTGCCAGCAGCCCCCAAGTTTTTGGGGGAAACGTGGGCGAGCAGTACTTC. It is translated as CASSPQVFGGNVGEQYF.

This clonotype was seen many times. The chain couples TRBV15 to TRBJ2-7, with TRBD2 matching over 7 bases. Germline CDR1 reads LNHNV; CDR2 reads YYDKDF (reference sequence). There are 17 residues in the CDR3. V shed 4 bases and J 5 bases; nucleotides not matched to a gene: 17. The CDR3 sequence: CATSNPDKGGYPHEQYF. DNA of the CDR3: TGTGCCACCAGCAACCCAGACAAGGGAGGGTACCCCCACGAGCAGTACTTC.